This T cell receptor (beta chain) comes out of a study of T cell responses to AZD1222 COVID-19 vaccine. Clones were read by immunoSEQ multiplex PCR, and TCRdb kept only the in-frame ones, dropping some. The data contain about 210,000 clones, roughly 94% of them singletons. The CDR3 spans 13 residues. Germline CDR1 reads LNHDA; CDR2 reads SQIVND (reference sequence). Between the trimmed V and J ends, which lost 6 bases and 6 bases, there was a span of 15 bases. The starting material was peripheral blood, obtained 28 days after the second dose of the MenACWY control vaccine. The chain carries TRBV19 and TRBJ2-7, with no clear D. The sequence was obtained from an adult who received the MenACWY meningococcal vaccine as a control. The DNA for the CDR3 is TGTGCCAGTAGCTCTCTCGGCTTTGCCGAGCAGTACTTC. Translating gives CASSSLGFAEQYF. The full variable domain, completed using reference TRBV19 and TRBJ2-7, is DGGITQSPKYLFRKEGQNVTLSCEQNLNHDAMYWYRQDPGQGLRLIYYSQIVNDFQKGDIAEGYSVSREKKESFPLTVTSAQKNPTAFYLCASSSLGFAEQYFGPGTRLTVT.